This entry lists 19 T cell receptor beta chains sequenced from one sample in a study of long-term antiretroviral therapy in people with HIV. This was the immunoSEQ v3.0 assay at survey level. This table comes from immunoSEQ multiplex PCR, and its TCRdb copy is limited to in-frame clones, with some not included. The table includes 36,000 or so clones, 82% detected once. Material: unsorted PBMCs, obtained 0.6 years after starting antiretroviral therapy. Every receptor here comes from a man between 18 and 29 years old with HIV.

The chain joins TRBV30 to TRBJ2-5; TRBD1 aligns across 7 bases. CDR1 is GTSNPN, CDR2 SVGIG, per germline (reference sequence). The V segment lost 5 bases and the J segment 5 bases; nucleotides outside the gene matches: 8. The CDR3 is made up of 13 amino acids. The CDR3 bases are TGTGCCTGGCGACAGGGTGGTTCGGAGACCCAGTACTTC. Translated, it gives CAWRQGGSETQYF. The full variable domain, completed using reference TRBV30 and TRBJ2-5, is SQTIHQWPATLVQPVGSPLSLECTVEGTSNPNLYWYRQAAGRGLQLLFYSVGIGQISSEVPQNLSASRPQDRQFILSSKKLLLSDSGFYLCAWRQGGSETQYFGPGTRLLVL.

Within the sample, this clone is medium-sized. This chain connects TRBV27 to TRBJ2-2; 7 bases align to TRBD2. J lost 2 bases, V lost 4 bases, and 7 bases had no gene match. CDR1 MNHEY and CDR2 SMNVEV come from the germline V gene (reference sequence). The CDR3 runs to 16 residues. Here the CDR3 DNA reads TGTGCCAGCAGTTCCCGGGGAGCGGGAAACACCGGGGAGCTGTTTTTT. Residues: CASSSRGAGNTGELFF.

This clone has a handful of counts. The V and J genes are TRBV30 and TRBJ1-2; TRBD1 might be the D (5 bases). V was trimmed by 0 bases and J by 4 bases, leaving 12 bases between them. The CDR3 totals 14 residues. Germline V gene sequence: CDR1 GTSNPN, CDR2 SVGIG (reference sequence). CDR3 loop: CAWSVGLTSYGYTF. The DNA of the CDR3 is TGTGCCTGGAGTGTGGGACTGACAAGCTATGGCTACACCTTC.

The chain links TRBV28 to TRBJ1-2; D is possibly TRBD1 (5 bases). Germline CDR1 reads MDHEN; CDR2 reads SYDVKM. The CDR3 covers 18 residues. V was trimmed by 10 bases and J by 0 bases, leaving 27 bases between them. CDR3 sequence (DNA): TGTGCCACCTGTTACTCGGGGCAGATAAATGAAGCTAACTATGGCTACACCTTC. Amino acid sequence: CATCYSGQINEANYGYTF.

J is TRBJ2-1 and V is TRBV2; D is undetermined. CDR3 length: 15 residues. Germline V gives CDR1 SNHLY, CDR2 FYNNEI. V was cut by 6 bases and J by 2 bases, with 14 bases left in between. CDR3 nucleotides: TGTGCCAGCAGCCGGGCCTCAGGCCCCTACAATGAGCAGTTCTTC. Encoded protein: CASSRASGPYNEQFF.

The V gene is TRBV4-2, the J gene TRBJ2-7; 7 bases are a match to TRBD1. CDR3 length equals 16 residues. The trim removed 4 bases at V and 3 bases at J, leaving 12 bases unmatched. CDR1 and CDR2 from the germline V gene are LGHNA and YNFKEQ. The CDR3 is CASSLRAGTVNYEQYF. The CDR3 DNA reads as TGTGCCAGCAGCCTACGAGCCGGGACAGTTAACTACGAGCAGTACTTC.

This clone was recorded a few times. This chain links TRBV13 with TRBJ2-2; 8 bases map to TRBD2. The germline V gene encodes CDR1 PRHDT and CDR2 FYEKMQ (reference sequence). The V segment lost 5 bases and the J segment 3 bases; nucleotides outside the gene matches: 11. The length of the CDR3 is 17 residues. In DNA form, the CDR3 reads TGTGCCAGCAGCGACCGAGGAAGCGGGAGTTACACCGGGGAGCTGTTTTTT. Its translation: CASSDRGSGSYTGELFF.

The chain joins TRBV28 to TRBJ2-3; D might be TRBD1 (5 bases). V shed 5 bases and J shed 1 base, with 16 bases lying between them. The CDR3 covers 16 residues. Looked up from germline, CDR1 is MDHEN and CDR2 is SYDVKM. CDR3 amino acids: CASSTNWGGGTDTQYF. The CDR3, as DNA: TGTGCCAGCAGTACAAACTGGGGCGGCGGCACAGATACGCAGTATTTT.

This chain links TRBV7-2 with TRBJ1-1, with D hard to call. Per the germline V gene, CDR1 is SGHTA and CDR2 is FQGNSA. The CDR3 consists of 12 residues. V lost 2 bases and J 5 bases, leaving 6 bases between the germline ends. As DNA, the CDR3 is TGTGCCAGCAGCTTAATCGGGACTGAAGCTTTCTTT. The encoded protein is CASSLIGTEAFF.

The chain links TRBV4-2 to TRBJ2-3; weak D call: TRBD2 (5 bases). Germline CDR1 is LGHNA and CDR2 is YNFKEQ. V lost 5 bases to trimming and J lost 2 bases, with 14 bases between them. The CDR3 has 15 residues. The CDR3 loop reads CASSSRGSHTDTQYF. The CDR3 DNA reads TGTGCCAGCAGCTCCCGAGGGAGCCACACAGATACGCAGTATTTT.

The V gene is TRBV6-5, the J gene TRBJ1-2; D is ambiguous. Trimming cost V 5 bases and J 5 bases, with 9 bases left between them. This CDR3 has 12 residues. The germline V gene has CDR1 MNHEY and CDR2 SVGAGI. In DNA form, the CDR3 reads TGTGCCAGCAGTAGCGTTGAGTATGGCTACACCTTC. Residues: CASSSVEYGYTF.

CDR3 coding DNA: TGCGCCAGCAGCTTGGGAGGGAACACTGGAAACACCATATATTTT. This gives the protein CASSLGGNTGNTIYF. The rearrangement links TRBV5-1 to TRBJ1-3; D ambiguous. Germline assignment: CDR1 SGHRS and CDR2 YFSETQ. Trimming took off 0 bases at V and 2 bases at J, with 9 bases between the two ends. This CDR3 contains 15 residues.

V and J are TRBV11-1 and TRBJ1-1; D not certain. Germline assignment: CDR1 SGHAT and CDR2 FQDESV (reference sequence). The CDR3 covers 14 residues. The V and J ends lost 6 bases and 3 bases respectively, with 14 bases between them. CDR3 nucleotides: TGTGCCAGCAGTCACGGATGGGGATACACTGAAGCTTTCTTT. Protein sequence: CASSHGWGYTEAFF.

In its sample, this clone was seen a few times. V usage is TRBV10-3 and J usage is TRBJ2-7; possibly TRBD1 for D (6 bases). Germline CDR1 is ENHRY and CDR2 is SYGVKD. The germline V and J ends were trimmed by 0 bases and 4 bases, with 13 bases remaining between them. The CDR3 is made up of 15 amino acids. This CDR3 reads CAISESLARGYEQYF. In DNA form, the CDR3 reads TGTGCCATCAGTGAGTCCTTGGCTAGGGGGTACGAGCAGTACTTC.

The chain employs TRBV6-1 and TRBJ2-7; perhaps TRBD1 as D (5 bases). CDR3 length equals 15 residues. Trimming removed 1 base from V and 3 bases from J, with 13 bases in between. CDR1 and CDR2 (germline): MNHNS, SASEGT. CDR3 sequence reads: CASSEGRAGNYEQYF. Written as DNA, the CDR3 is TGTGCCAGCAGTGAAGGCAGGGCAGGTAACTACGAGCAGTACTTC.

V and J are TRBV9 and TRBJ2-5; D not resolved. The CDR3 consists of 15 residues. Germline V gene sequence: CDR1 SGDLS, CDR2 YYNGEE. Between the trimmed V and J ends, which lost 0 bases and 3 bases, there was a span of 12 bases. The CDR3 sequence is CASSVEMSDEETQYF. The CDR3 DNA is TGTGCCAGCAGCGTAGAAATGAGCGACGAAGAGACCCAGTACTTC.

The V gene is TRBV6-5, the J gene TRBJ2-2; TRBD2 is a possible D gene (6 bases). The CDR3 covers 16 residues. V was clipped by 4 bases and J by 3 bases, with 15 bases between them. Germline CDR1 is MNHEY and CDR2 is SVGAGI. CDR3 loop: CASSFAGMRYTGELFF. The CDR3, as DNA: TGTGCCAGCAGTTTCGCGGGGATGAGGTACACCGGGGAGCTGTTTTTT.

V usage is TRBV27 and J usage is TRBJ2-3; unclear D gene. Germline V gene sequence: CDR1 MNHEY, CDR2 SMNVEV (reference sequence). The V end was cut by 5 bases, the J end by 2 bases, with 11 bases between. The CDR3 sequence is 14 residues long. CDR3: CASSPRPITDTQYF. The CDR3 bases are TGTGCCAGCAGTCCCCGACCCATCACAGATACGCAGTATTTT.

V gene TRBV21-1 combines with J gene TRBJ2-1; the tabulated D call, TRBD2, remains unverified against the DNA. TRBV21-1 is a listed pseudogene. This CDR3 is built from 13 residues. The chain's CDR3 is CASKETSENEQFF. The CDR3 nucleotides are TGTGCCAGCAAGGAGACTAGCGAGAATGAGCAGTTCTTC.